This T cell receptor beta chain was captured in a study of T cell responses to AZD1222 COVID-19 vaccine. Study-wide points: Two doses of AZD1222 preceded a rise in Spike-specific TCR breadth and depth. At 160-218 and 743-854, vaccine-associated CD4 TCRs were dominant, and they spanned spike.

The protocol was immunoSEQ multiplex PCR, while the TCRdb copy is restricted to in-frame clones and leaves out a portion. Among 180,000 or so clones listed, around 89% were seen once. J gave up 2 bases and V 5 bases, and 3 bases lay outside the gene matches. The CDR3 is 13 amino acids. Points on this clone: The antigen is unknown.

The V and J genes are TRBV12-3 or TRBV12-4 and TRBJ2-7, with TRBD2 matching 7 bases. Sequencing used peripheral blood, obtained 28 days after the second dose of the MenACWY control vaccine. The TCR sequence derives from an adult who received the MenACWY meningococcal vaccine as a control. The CDR3 loop is CASSAGVPYEQYF. The CDR3 nucleotides are TGTGCCAGCAGTGCGGGGGTTCCCTACGAGCAGTACTTC.